The clone carrying this T cell receptor beta chain turned up a few times. The data are from a study of molecular identifiers for immune sequencing clone quantification. Investigators produced naive CD8 libraries from about 20,000 to 1,000,000 sorted cells, drawing on 10%, 30% or 50% RNA. Germline assignment: CDR1 KGHSH and CDR2 LQKENI. The CDR3 runs to 14 residues. Trimming took off 1 base at V and 7 bases at J, with 10 bases between the two ends. For bulk TCR libraries, previously described methods and listed TCR primers were used. A single record per CDR3 protein comes from TCRdb applying MiXCR to the PCR reads. The sample comprises over 600,000 distinct CDR3 sequences, just under 20% of which are singletons, and roughly 0.9% rests with the top ten.

J is TRBJ1-4 and V is TRBV18; D perhaps matches TRBD1 (6 bases). This sequence was found in a human donor in good health. Some libraries in this study had Jurkat cell RNA spiked in. The sequenced material came from naive CD8+ T cells from blood, with Jurkat cell RNA spiked in. Sample subset: FACS-sorted CD8+CD4-CCR7+CD45RA+ naive T cells. This CDR3 is CASSPLQGGEKLFF. In nucleotides, the CDR3 is TGTGCCAGCTCACCACTACAGGGTGGTGAAAAACTGTTTTTT.